Shown below are 19 T cell receptor beta chains from a single sample sequenced in a study of T-cell memory formation after mild COVID-19. TCRdb itself ran the 5' RACE reads through MiXCR, one entry per CDR3 protein. The table shows over 450,000 distinct CDR3 sequences, with just over 20% occurring only once. The sample comprised PBMCs or a T cell subset sorted from them (not recorded which). These TCRs come from an adult woman who had mild COVID-19 (a few samples of this study predate the infection). Cell type and time point are not known.

The chain links TRBV6-6 to TRBJ2-7, with D perhaps matching TRBD1 (6 bases). The V and J ends lost 6 bases and 0 bases respectively, with 12 bases between them. The CDR3 contains 14 residues. Germline V gene sequence: CDR1 MNHNY, CDR2 SVGAGI (reference sequence). CDR3 sequence reads: CASSPGQPSYEQYF. DNA of the CDR3: TGTGCCAGCAGCCCGGGACAACCCTCCTACGAGCAGTACTTC.

This sequence joins TRBV20-1 and TRBJ2-7; TRBD1 is a possible D gene (6 bases). CDR3 length equals 14 residues. Trimming left V 3 bases short and J 0 bases short, with 12 bases between. Germline CDR1 reads DFQATT; CDR2 reads SNEGSKA (reference sequence). The CDR3 sequence is CSARRQESSYEQYF. The CDR3 DNA sequence: TGCAGTGCTAGGCGACAGGAGAGCTCCTACGAGCAGTACTTC.

This clonotype was seen a handful of times. This chain joins TRBV11-2 and TRBJ2-7; D gene ambiguous. Germline V CDR1 and CDR2: SGHAT, FQNNGV. The V end was cut by 1 base, the J end by 0 bases, with 7 bases between. This CDR3 region has 14 residues. DNA for the CDR3: TGTGCCAGCAGCTTAGTGGCCAGCTCCTACGAGCAGTACTTC. This codes for CASSLVASSYEQYF.

This chain uses TRBV4-2 with TRBJ1-3; D may be TRBD1 (5 bases). The CDR3 is 16 residues long. Between the trimmed V and J ends, which lost 1 base and 4 bases, there was a span of 14 bases. The germline V gene has CDR1 LGHNA and CDR2 YNFKEQ. The CDR3 region has the DNA TGTGCCAGCAGCCAAGTAAACCAGGGTAGGGGAAACACCATATATTTT. This translates into CASSQVNQGRGNTIYF.

The rearrangement links TRBV7-9 to TRBJ2-5, with a possible D match to TRBD1 (6 bases). This CDR3 has 14 amino acids. V lost 8 bases and J lost 3, with 16 bases in between. Germline lookup yields CDR1 SEHNR and CDR2 FQNEAQ (reference sequence). The CDR3 reads CASQENGQKETQYF. The CDR3 DNA sequence: TGTGCCAGCCAAGAGAACGGACAGAAAGAGACCCAGTACTTC. The entire variable domain, with the rest obtained from reference TRBV7-9 and TRBJ2-5, is as follows: DTGVSQNPRHKITKRGQNVTFRCDPISEHNRLYWYRQTLGQGPEFLTYFQNEAQLEKSRLLSDRFSAERPKGSFSTLEIQRTEQGDSAMYLCASQENGQKETQYFGPGTRLLVL.

A few counts support this clonotype. J is TRBJ1-1 and V is TRBV20-1; TRBD1 matches 8 bases. CDR1 and CDR2 (germline): DFQATT, SNEGSKA (reference sequence). The CDR3 is 12 amino acids. Trimming took 3 bases from V and 11 from J; bases not matched to a gene: 8. The CDR3 DNA reads as TGCAGTGCTAGGGGACAGGACCCGGGGGCTTTCTTT. This sequence encodes CSARGQDPGAFF.

The J gene is TRBJ2-5, the V gene TRBV6-1; possible D gene TRBD1, 5 bases. This CDR3 contains 15 residues. Germline values: CDR1 MNHNS, CDR2 SASEGT. Trimming took off 1 base at V and 2 bases at J, with 11 bases between the two ends. The CDR3, as DNA: TGTGCCAGCAGTGAAGTGCAGGACATACAAGAGACCCAGTACTTC. Its translation: CASSEVQDIQETQYF.

This clonotype was found a few times. The V call is TRBV6-5, the J call TRBJ1-5; a possible D gene is TRBD1 (5 bases). Trimming removed 0 bases at V and 7 bases at J, with 10 bases between. The CDR3 is 14 amino acids. The germline V gene has CDR1 MNHEY and CDR2 SVGAGI. DNA for the CDR3: TGTGCCAGCAGTTACTCGAGGGACTTACAGCCCCAGCATTTT. Its translation is CASSYSRDLQPQHF.

The chain couples TRBV11-2 to TRBJ2-1, with 7 nucleotides matching TRBD1. V shed 6 bases, J shed 4 bases, and the junction held 9 bases outside the gene matches. From germline, CDR1 is SGHAT and CDR2 FQNNGV. The CDR3 extends over 15 amino acids. The CDR3 nucleotides read TGTGCCAGCAGAGACCCCGGGACAGTATACAATGAGCAGTTCTTC. Translating gives CASRDPGTVYNEQFF.

The chain carries TRBV7-8 and TRBJ2-5; maybe TRBD1 (6 bases). Trimming stripped 7 bases from V and 5 bases from J, with 17 bases between. There are 14 residues in the CDR3. Germline V CDR1 and CDR2: SGHVS, FQNEAQ. CDR3: CASNWGLGAETQYF. The CDR3 region has the DNA TGTGCCAGCAACTGGGGGCTGGGTGCGGAGACCCAGTACTTC.

The chain combines TRBV5-6 with TRBJ1-6, with no clear D. This CDR3 spans 17 amino acids. The germline V gene has CDR1 SGHDT and CDR2 YYEEEE. Trimming left V 5 bases short and J 4 bases short, with 19 bases between. The CDR3 DNA follows: TGTGCCAGCAGTAAATTCCGGACGGGAGTTTATAATTCACCCCTCCACTTT. As protein: CASSKFRTGVYNSPLHF.

In its sample, this clonotype was seen many times. The chain joins TRBV20-1 to TRBJ2-5; D perhaps matches TRBD2 (6 bases). Germline V gene lookup returns CDR1 DFQATT and CDR2 SNEGSKA (reference sequence). Trimming shortened V by 5 bases and J by 0 bases, and 16 bases separated the two germline ends. The CDR3 runs 15 residues. The CDR3 spells CSAPATSSHQETQYF. The CDR3 DNA reads as TGCAGTGCTCCCGCCACTAGCTCCCACCAAGAGACCCAGTACTTC.

This clonotype was observed a few times. V is TRBV12-3 or TRBV12-4 and J is TRBJ2-5, with 7 bases identical to TRBD1. J lost 7 bases, V lost 1 base, and 6 bases had no gene match. This CDR3 is built from 14 residues. The CDR3 spells CASSLGQGIGTQYF. CDR3 in DNA: TGTGCCAGCAGTTTAGGACAGGGTATTGGGACCCAGTACTTC.

This clonotype was picked up a small number of times. The gene calls are TRBV7-3 and TRBJ2-3; 9 nucleotides line up with TRBD2. The junction had 4 bases not matched to a gene; V was cut back by 0 bases and J by 3 bases. The CDR3 has 16 amino acids. Germline V gene data show CDR1 as SGHTA and CDR2 as FQGTGA. As DNA, the CDR3 is TGTGCCAGCAGCTTAACGCGGCTAGCGGGAACAGATACGCAGTATTTT. Translating it yields CASSLTRLAGTDTQYF. The full variable domain, rest sourced from reference TRBV7-3 and TRBJ2-3, is GAGVSQTPSNKVTEKGKYVELRCDPISGHTALYWYRQSLGQGPEFLIYFQGTGAADDSGLPNDRFFAVRPEGSVSTLKIQRTERGDSAVYLCASSLTRLAGTDTQYFGPGTRLTVL.

This clonotype was detected ten times or more. The chain joins TRBV9 to TRBJ2-1; weak D call: TRBD1 (5 bases). The CDR3 is made up of 13 amino acids. V lost 4 bases and J lost 4, with 9 bases in between. Germline V gene data show CDR1 as SGDLS and CDR2 as YYNGEE. The CDR3 reads CASSPQVYNEQFF. In DNA form, the CDR3 reads TGTGCCAGCAGCCCACAGGTTTACAATGAGCAGTTCTTC.

This clonotype was seen more than once but under ten times. V gene TRBV4-1 combines with J gene TRBJ1-4, with a possible D match to TRBD1 (6 bases). V was pared by 0 bases and J by 1 base, with 15 bases between. This CDR3 contains 18 residues. Germline V lookup: CDR1 MGHRA, CDR2 YSYEKL. The CDR3 loop is CASSQESRGRGTNEKLFF. The CDR3 nucleotides are TGCGCCAGCAGCCAAGAGTCCAGGGGAAGAGGAACTAATGAAAAACTGTTTTTT.

Ten or more counts support this clonotype. Here the CDR3 reads CSATRVEETQYF. The CDR3 region has the DNA TGCAGCGCGACGAGGGTTGAAGAGACCCAGTACTTC. V usage is TRBV29-1 and J usage is TRBJ2-5, with D perhaps TRBD2 (5 bases). Germline CDR1 and CDR2: SQVTM and ANQGSEA. This CDR3 spans 12 amino acids. V lost 7 bases and J lost 3, with 12 bases in between.

This clonotype showed up just a few times. This chain links TRBV5-6 with TRBJ2-2, with D perhaps given as TRBD1 or TRBD2 (6 bases each). The germline V gene encodes CDR1 SGHDT and CDR2 YYEEEE. The CDR3 spans 15 residues. Deletions cut 7 bases from V and 2 bases from J, with 15 bases between. The CDR3 protein is CASFLGGTNTGELFF. In DNA, the CDR3 is TGTGCCAGCTTCCTAGGGGGGACTAACACCGGGGAGCTGTTTTTT.

This clonotype was found once. The chain uses TRBV11-2 and TRBJ2-3; D call uncertain. In germline, CDR1 is SGHAT, CDR2 FQNNGV. The CDR3 totals 14 residues. V lost 3 bases and J 11 bases, leaving 18 bases between the germline ends. The CDR3 region is CASSFGSLDLGQYF. Written as DNA, the CDR3 is TGTGCCAGCAGCTTCGGCAGCCTAGACCTCGGGCAGTATTTT. The full variable domain, rest sourced from reference TRBV11-2 and TRBJ2-3, is EAGVAQSPRYKIIEKRQSVAFWCNPISGHATLYWYQQILGQGPKLLIQFQNNGVVDDSQLPKDRFSAERLKGVDSTLKIQPAKLEDSAVYLCASSFGSLDLGQYFGPGTRLTVL.